This T cell receptor (beta chain) was sequenced in a study of cytomegalovirus exposure and HLA in healthy donors. PCR involved 60 Vbeta and 13 Jbeta primers. TCRdb keeps only in-frame clones here, not all; method: immunoSEQ multiplex PCR. This sample has around 140,000 clones, with 82% found just once. Comment on this clone: Its target is not known.

Study observations and caveats: Several V segments, TRBV6-2 and TRBV6-3 among them, could not be told apart and were dropped. The investigators catalogued 164 TCR beta chains as cytomegalovirus-associated. As a later analysis showed, a missense DCLRE1C variant was linked to trimming of TCR beta V- and J-genes. Confirmation in vitro established that a few CMV-associated chains were specific for CMV antigens.

The germline V gene has CDR1 MGHRA and CDR2 YSYEKL. V gave up 1 base and J gave up 2 bases, with 8 bases separating them. The CDR3 is made up of 14 amino acids. The receptor comes from a man under 40 in good health and CMV-seropositive. The sequenced sample was PBMCs. The chain joins TRBV4-1 to TRBJ1-2; a weak D match, TRBD1 (5 bases). DNA for the CDR3: TGCGCCAGCAGCCAAGTGGACAAGAACTATGGCTACACCTTC. This gives the protein CASSQVDKNYGYTF.